The 11 T cell receptor beta chains below come from one sample, sequenced in a study of shared clonotypes between healthy human individuals. This table comes from immunoSEQ multiplex PCR, and its TCRdb copy is limited to in-frame clones, with some not included. The sample carries roughly 720,000 clones, 90% recorded once. Input material: memory CD8+ T cells from PBMCs. Subset indicated: CD45RO+ cells pooled with CCR7-negative TemRA cells. Receptor source: a man between 18 and 35 years old in good health. Some clones in this sample may be carry-over from other donors' samples.

The rearrangement joins TRBV5-4 to TRBJ1-1, with TRBD1 as a possible D gene (6 bases). In germline, CDR1 is SGHNT, CDR2 YYREEE (reference sequence). The CDR3 totals 16 residues. Trimming removed 4 bases from V and 0 bases from J, with 16 bases in between. DNA of the CDR3: TGTGCCAGCAGCCGGTGGGGGGGCATAGTGAACACTGAAGCTTTCTTT. This codes for CASSRWGGIVNTEAFF.

V and J are TRBV5-5 and TRBJ2-7; 10 nucleotides line up with TRBD2. The germline gives CDR1 SGHKS, CDR2 YYEKEE (reference sequence). CDR3 length: 16 residues. J gave up 7 bases and V 5 bases, and 15 bases lay outside the gene matches. Written as DNA, the CDR3 is TGTGCCAGCAGGGATCTAGCGGGAGCCGTCTTTGGGGAGCAGTACTTC. This codes for CASRDLAGAVFGEQYF.

This clone was picked up one time. The V call is TRBV4-3, the J call TRBJ1-2, with D tentatively TRBD1 (5 bases). V was cut by 4 bases and J by 4 bases, with 13 bases left in between. Per the germline V gene, CDR1 is LGHNA and CDR2 is YSLEER. The CDR3 is made up of 14 amino acids. In DNA form, the CDR3 reads TGCGCCAGCAGCCCTTCCCGGGGGTTCTATGGCTACACCTTC. Its translation: CASSPSRGFYGYTF.

The V call is TRBV29-1, the J call TRBJ2-7, with TRBD1 as a possible D gene (5 bases). Trimming took 6 bases from V and 3 from J, leaving 9 bases between them. Germline CDR1 and CDR2: SQVTM and ANQGSEA. This CDR3 has 11 residues. The CDR3 region has the DNA TGCAGCGTCTGGGGCGGCTACGAGCAGTACTTC. It is translated as CSVWGGYEQYF.

This rearrangement joins TRBV5-6 to TRBJ2-6, with a tentative D call TRBD1 (5 bases). Germline loops: CDR1 SGHDT, CDR2 YYEEEE. The V gene lost 0 bases and the J gene lost 2 bases, with 18 bases spanning the gap. The CDR3 sequence is 19 residues long. CDR3 in DNA: TGTGCCAGCAGCTTGGCCGGCAACACAGGAGCAGCTGGGGCCAACGTCCTGACTTTC. This gives the protein CASSLAGNTGAAGANVLTF. The variable domain in full, completed from reference TRBV5-6 and TRBJ2-6, reads DAGVTQSPTHLIKTRGQQVTLRCSPKSGHDTVSWYQQALGQGPQFIFQYYEEEERQRGNFPDRFSGHQFPNYSSELNVNALLLGDSALYLCASSLAGNTGAAGANVLTFGAGSRLTVL.

The chain uses TRBV4-1 and TRBJ2-2; 8 bases agree with TRBD2. Per germline, CDR1 MGHRA and CDR2 YSYEKL. J was trimmed by 6 bases and V by 4 bases; bases with no gene match: 13. This CDR3 is 17 amino acids long. CDR3 coding DNA: TGCGCCAGCAGCCGAGGACTAGCCCGGAAAGTCCCCGGGGAGCTGTTTTTT. Its translation: CASSRGLARKVPGELFF.

This chain joins TRBV7-9 and TRBJ2-1; 7 bases are a match to TRBD1. V lost 5 bases to trimming and J lost 9 bases; unmatched junction nucleotides: 7. The CDR3 runs to 13 residues. The germline V gene has CDR1 SEHNR and CDR2 FQNEAQ (reference sequence). The CDR3 here is CASSHDRASEQFF. Written as DNA, the CDR3 is TGTGCCAGCAGCCACGACAGGGCAAGTGAGCAGTTCTTC.

V is TRBV5-6 and J is TRBJ2-3; 10 bases fit TRBD2. The CDR3 runs to 14 residues. The germline CDR1 and CDR2 sequences are SGHDT and YYEEEE. With V trimmed by 3 bases and J by 6 bases, 4 bases remained unmatched. The CDR3, as DNA: TGTGCCAGCAGCTCTAGCGGGAGTGGGGATACGCAGTATTTT. Its translation: CASSSSGSGDTQYF.

The chain employs TRBV28 and TRBJ1-1; D is undetermined. CDR1 MDHEN and CDR2 SYDVKM come from the germline V gene. This CDR3 contains 13 residues. The ends were cut back, 0 bases at V and 1 base at J, with 3 bases in the middle. CDR3 in DNA: TGTGCCAGCAGTTTATGGGGGAACACTGAAGCTTTCTTT. As protein: CASSLWGNTEAFF.

The genes are TRBV9 and TRBJ2-7; unclear D gene. V was clipped by 3 bases and J by 0 bases, with 10 bases between them. The CDR3 is made up of 14 amino acids. Germline lookup yields CDR1 SGDLS and CDR2 YYNGEE. The CDR3 region is CASSGPPSSYEQYF. The CDR3 coding sequence is TGTGCCAGCAGCGGGCCCCCTTCCTCCTACGAGCAGTACTTC.

The chain is built from TRBV15 and TRBJ1-2; TRBD1 is a possible D gene (5 bases). Germline CDR1 is LNHNV and CDR2 is YYDKDF (reference sequence). V lost 5 bases and J 4 bases, leaving 17 bases between the germline ends. The CDR3 runs 15 residues. The CDR3 nucleotides are TGTGCCACCAGCGCCGACCCCGGGACCGCCTATGGCTACACCTTC. Encoded protein: CATSADPGTAYGYTF.